A single sample gave rise to the 27 T cell receptor beta chains below, sequenced in a study of cytomegalovirus exposure and HLA in healthy donors. 60 Vbeta and 13 Jbeta primers were used in PCR. Assay: immunoSEQ multiplex PCR; the TCRdb copy retains only in-frame clones and omits some. The sample shows about 140,000 clones, approximately 75% of them seen only once. The source material was PBMCs. The receptors stem from a male donor in good health and CMV-seronegative.

The CDR3 loop reads CASSAGLEGRDTQYF. The CDR3 nucleotides are TGTGCCAGCAGCGCGGGACTTGAGGGCAGAGATACGCAGTATTTT. The chain combines TRBV5-4 with TRBJ2-3, with a tentative D call TRBD2 (6 bases). This CDR3 contains 15 residues. V was trimmed by 4 bases and J by 5 bases, leaving 17 bases between them. The germline CDR1 and CDR2 sequences are SGHNT and YYREEE (reference sequence).

This chain joins TRBV6-1 and TRBJ1-1; 9 nucleotides agree with TRBD1. Unmatched junction bases numbered 9, after V lost 6 bases and J lost 7 bases. Germline values: CDR1 MNHNS, CDR2 SASEGT. The length of the CDR3 is 14 residues. The CDR3 loop is CASREQGALGEAFF. For the CDR3, the DNA is TGTGCCAGCAGGGAACAGGGGGCTCTTGGTGAAGCTTTCTTT.

The chain uses TRBV7-9 and TRBJ1-4; perhaps TRBD1 as D (5 bases). The CDR3 runs to 15 residues. The V gene's germline CDR1 is SEHNR and CDR2 FQNEAQ (reference sequence). V was clipped by 4 bases and J by 8 bases, with 17 bases between them. The CDR3 DNA reads TGTGCCAGCAGCTCCCCTTGGACAATAGGGGAAAAACTGTTTTTT. Translated, it gives CASSSPWTIGEKLFF.

The genes are TRBV2 and TRBJ2-1; 11 nucleotides match TRBD2. The germline V gene has CDR1 SNHLY and CDR2 FYNNEI. The length of the CDR3 is 14 residues. Losses at the gene ends were 4 bases for V and 5 bases for J; bases not matched to a gene: 1. The CDR3 nucleotides are TGTGCCAGCAGTGTACTAGCGGGGGACAATGAGCAGTTCTTC. Its protein is CASSVLAGDNEQFF.

The chain couples TRBV30 to TRBJ2-7, with D possibly matching TRBD1 (5 bases). The CDR3 contains 13 residues. The germline V gene has CDR1 GTSNPN and CDR2 SVGIG (reference sequence). The V end was cut by 2 bases, the J end by 6 bases, with 14 bases between. The CDR3 DNA is TGTGCCTGGAGTCAGGGCAGGGCAAGCGAGCAGTACTTC. Translated, it gives CAWSQGRASEQYF. Together with reference TRBV30 and TRBJ2-7, the CDR3 gives the full variable domain: SQTIHQWPATLVQPVGSPLSLECTVEGTSNPNLYWYRQAAGRGLQLLFYSVGIGQISSEVPQNLSASRPQDRQFILSSKKLLLSDSGFYLCAWSQGRASEQYFGPGTRLTVT.

The J gene is TRBJ2-5, the V gene TRBV5-1, with 11 bases fitting TRBD2. In germline, CDR1 is SGHRS, CDR2 YFSETQ. V dropped 1 base and J dropped 2; count of bases not matched to a gene: 4. There are 16 residues in the CDR3. The CDR3 here is CASSLNLAGGQETQYF. In DNA, the CDR3 is TGCGCCAGCAGCTTGAATCTAGCGGGGGGACAAGAGACCCAGTACTTC.

This chain links TRBV4-1 with TRBJ2-7, with TRBD1 identical over 9 bases. Per the germline V gene, CDR1 is MGHRA and CDR2 is YSYEKL. CDR3 size: 15 residues. The junction had 3 bases not matched to a gene; V was cut back by 3 bases and J by 0 bases. The CDR3 region is CASSHGQGSSYEQYF. The CDR3 DNA reads as TGCGCCAGCAGCCACGGACAGGGGAGCTCCTACGAGCAGTACTTC.

The gene calls are TRBV9 and TRBJ2-1; unclear D gene. With 0 bases removed from V and 4 bases from J, the gap between germline ends came to 5 bases. The CDR3 spans 13 residues. Germline V gene lookup returns CDR1 SGDLS and CDR2 YYNGEE. The CDR3 loop is CASSVAVYNEQFF. CDR3 sequence (DNA): TGTGCCAGCAGCGTAGCAGTATACAATGAGCAGTTCTTC. The full variable domain, completed using reference TRBV9 and TRBJ2-1, is DSGVTQTPKHLITATGQRVTLRCSPRSGDLSVYWYQQSLDQGLQFLIQYYNGEERAKGNILERFSAQQFPDLHSELNLSSLELGDSALYFCASSVAVYNEQFFGPGTRLTVL.

Here the CDR3 DNA reads TGCGCCAGCAGCTTGGACGGGGGACAGGGTTTCGGCGAGCAGTACTTC. Protein sequence: CASSLDGGQGFGEQYF. The genes are TRBV5-1 and TRBJ2-7, with 9 bases aligning to TRBD1. Losses at the gene ends were 0 bases for V and 6 bases for J; bases not matched to a gene: 10. CDR1 is SGHRS, CDR2 YFSETQ, per germline. This CDR3 contains 16 residues.

The gene calls are TRBV5-4 and TRBJ2-3; D not resolved. Germline loops: CDR1 SGHNT, CDR2 YYREEE (reference sequence). This CDR3 spans 16 amino acids. The V gene lost 4 bases and the J gene lost 2 bases, with 17 bases spanning the gap. CDR3 DNA sequence: TGTGCCAGCAGCGGAACCGGGTCCCCTAACACAGATACGCAGTATTTT. This encodes CASSGTGSPNTDTQYF.

This clone was seen only once. The V call is TRBV7-2, the J call TRBJ2-4; 8 bases align to TRBD2. Trimming removed 1 base from V and 5 bases from J; junction bases left unmatched: 10. CDR1 is SGHTA, CDR2 FQGNSA, per germline. This CDR3 is 17 amino acids long. The CDR3 reads CASSLGGGTGSENIQYF. The CDR3 DNA reads TGTGCCAGCAGCTTAGGCGGGGGGACGGGCTCGGAAAACATTCAGTACTTC. The full variable domain, in which reference TRBV7-2 and TRBJ2-4 provide the parts outside the CDR3, is GAGVSQSPSNKVTEKGKDVELRCDPISGHTALYWYRQSLGQGLEFLIYFQGNSAPDKSGLPSDRFSAERTGGSVSTLTIQRTQQEDSAVYLCASSLGGGTGSENIQYFGAGTRLSVL.

This clone was counted a single time. The CDR3 spells CASSLGGGALREQYF. In DNA form, the CDR3 reads TGCGCCAGCAGCTTGGGAGGGGGCGCGTTACGGGAGCAGTACTTC. This chain joins TRBV5-1 and TRBJ2-7, with TRBD1 matching 7 bases. V shed 0 bases, J shed 7 bases, and the junction held 10 bases outside the gene matches. The CDR3 is made up of 15 amino acids. The germline V gene has CDR1 SGHRS and CDR2 YFSETQ.

The sample holds a few counts of this clone. Germline is not matched at one junction end, which may reflect a read error. This rearrangement joins TRBV7-9 to TRBJ2-5; the match to TRBD2 covers 9 bases. The V gene's germline CDR1 is SEHNR and CDR2 FQNEAQ (reference sequence). The CDR3 totals 14 residues. CDR3 DNA sequence: TGTTCCAGCAGCTTTAGCGGGGGCCAAGAGACCCAGTACTTC. Translated, it gives CSSSFSGGQETQYF.

CDR3 DNA: TGTGCCAGTAGTATTACCGGGACAGGCAATCAGCCCCAGCATTTT. It translates to CASSITGTGNQPQHF. The rearrangement uses TRBV19 and TRBJ1-5; 7 nucleotides line up with TRBD1. Per germline, CDR1 LNHDA and CDR2 SQIVND (reference sequence). CDR3 length: 15 residues. Trimming at V came to 3 bases and at J to 2 bases, leaving 4 bases not matched to a gene.

The rearrangement links TRBV9 to TRBJ2-7, with 10 nucleotides matching TRBD1. This CDR3 spans 14 amino acids. V shed 0 bases and J 5 bases; nucleotides not matched to a gene: 2. From germline, CDR1 is SGDLS and CDR2 YYNGEE. CDR3 region: CASSVGGQGHEQYF. CDR3 sequence (DNA): TGTGCCAGCAGCGTAGGGGGACAGGGGCACGAGCAGTACTTC.

The V call is TRBV18, the J call TRBJ2-3, with 11 positions matching TRBD2. The CDR3 has 16 residues. Germline CDR1 is KGHSH and CDR2 is LQKENI. V was pared by 2 bases and J by 1 base, with 2 bases of the junction left unmatched. This CDR3 is CASSPLAGGGTDTQYF. DNA of the CDR3: TGTGCCAGCTCACCATTAGCGGGGGGGGGCACAGATACGCAGTATTTT.

Turning to this clone: This same CDR3 is encoded by further DNA sequences in the sample. The V gene is TRBV9, the J gene TRBJ2-3, with D maybe TRBD1 (7 bases). There are 15 residues in the CDR3. Trimming stripped 3 bases from V and 0 bases from J, with 11 bases between. Germline assignment: CDR1 SGDLS and CDR2 YYNGEE. The CDR3 loop is CASSATGTSTDTQYF. CDR3 DNA sequence: TGTGCCAGCAGCGCGACAGGGACTAGCACAGATACGCAGTATTTT.

This rearrangement joins TRBV7-9 to TRBJ2-1; D is perhaps TRBD2 (6 bases). The CDR3 covers 13 residues. V was clipped by 3 bases and J by 7 bases, with 10 bases between them. Germline lookup yields CDR1 SEHNR and CDR2 FQNEAQ (reference sequence). The CDR3 sequence is CASSLGDLNEQFF. The CDR3 nucleotides read TGTGCCAGCAGCTTGGGGGACTTAAATGAGCAGTTCTTC.

This rearrangement joins TRBV23-1 to TRBJ1-1; unclear D gene. TRBV23-1 is identified as an open reading frame with a role that is uncertain. V lost 0 bases and J 2 bases, leaving 16 bases between the germline ends. CDR3 length: 17 residues. The CDR3 is CASSQSDGRRDNTEAFF. CDR3 nucleotides: TGCGCCAGCAGTCAATCGGACGGTAGGAGGGATAACACTGAAGCTTTCTTT.

Only one count was recorded for this clone. V usage is TRBV30 and J usage is TRBJ2-7, with 8 bases matching TRBD1. The CDR3 extends over 13 amino acids. V lost 5 bases, J lost 3 bases, and 6 bases stayed unmatched. Germline V gene lookup returns CDR1 GTSNPN and CDR2 SVGIG (reference sequence). The CDR3: CAWDQGAVYEQYF. Written as DNA, the CDR3 is TGTGCCTGGGATCAGGGGGCAGTCTACGAGCAGTACTTC.

The chain uses TRBV9 and TRBJ2-1; tentative D call: TRBD1 (6 bases). This CDR3 has 15 residues. V shed 4 bases and J shed 4 bases, with 15 bases lying between them. The germline V gene has CDR1 SGDLS and CDR2 YYNGEE. Here the CDR3 DNA reads TGTGCCAGCAGCCCTACAGGGTCCTCTTACAATGAGCAGTTCTTC. Protein: CASSPTGSSYNEQFF.

In this sample, this clone turned up once. Additional DNA sequences in this sample encode the identical CDR3. This sequence joins TRBV19 and TRBJ2-7; 10 nucleotides match TRBD2. Germline CDR1 is LNHDA and CDR2 is SQIVND (reference sequence). The CDR3 consists of 13 residues. Trimming at V came to 8 bases and at J to 0 bases, leaving 1 base not matched to a gene. The CDR3 DNA is TGTGCCAGTTCTAGCGGGGGCTCCTACGAGCAGTACTTC. It specifies CASSSGGSYEQYF.

J is TRBJ2-7 and V is TRBV5-4, with 10 bases fitting TRBD2. Trimming at V came to 4 bases and at J to 0 bases, leaving 4 bases not matched to a gene. There are 15 residues in the CDR3. From germline, CDR1 is SGHNT and CDR2 YYREEE (reference sequence). Written as DNA, the CDR3 is TGTGCCAGCAGCATTAGCGGGGGGATCTCCTACGAGCAGTACTTC. It translates to CASSISGGISYEQYF. The whole variable domain, filled in from reference TRBV5-4 and TRBJ2-7, reads ETGVTQSPTHLIKTRGQQVTLRCSSQSGHNTVSWYQQALGQGPQFIFQYYREEENGRGNFPPRFSGLQFPNYSSELNVNALELDDSALYLCASSISGGISYEQYFGPGTRLTVT.

This clone was found once. The CDR3 DNA reads as TGTGCCAGCAGTGTCGGGGAGGTACTCGGGCAGTACTTC. Translation gives CASSVGEVLGQYF. The chain has TRBV2 and TRBJ2-7; D perhaps matches TRBD2 (6 bases). Per the germline V gene, CDR1 is SNHLY and CDR2 is FYNNEI. V lost 4 bases to trimming and J lost 9 bases, with 16 bases between them. CDR3 length equals 13 residues.

This clone occurred a few times. This chain connects TRBV5-5 to TRBJ1-1; D is uncertain. The CDR3 spans 14 residues. V was clipped by 0 bases and J by 0 bases, with 6 bases between them. From germline, CDR1 is SGHKS and CDR2 YYEKEE (reference sequence). CDR3 amino acids: CASSLDYMNTEAFF. The CDR3 nucleotides read TGTGCCAGCAGCTTGGACTACATGAACACTGAAGCTTTCTTT.

The gene calls are TRBV4-3 and TRBJ2-5; 7 nucleotides match TRBD2. Trimming removed 0 bases from V and 5 bases from J; junction bases left unmatched: 6. The CDR3 is 15 amino acids. Germline CDR1 and CDR2: LGHNA and YSLEER. CDR3 amino acids: CASSQDGRAMETQYF. For the CDR3, the DNA is TGCGCCAGCAGCCAAGATGGGAGGGCCATGGAGACCCAGTACTTC.

The chain couples TRBV30 to TRBJ1-1; 8 nucleotides match TRBD1. Germline CDR1 reads GTSNPN; CDR2 reads SVGIG (reference sequence). V shed 2 bases and J 8 bases; nucleotides not matched to a gene: 13. The CDR3 length is 15 residues. This CDR3 is CAWSHRGSSQPEAFF. CDR3 nucleotides: TGTGCCTGGAGTCACAGGGGGTCTTCTCAACCCGAAGCTTTCTTT.